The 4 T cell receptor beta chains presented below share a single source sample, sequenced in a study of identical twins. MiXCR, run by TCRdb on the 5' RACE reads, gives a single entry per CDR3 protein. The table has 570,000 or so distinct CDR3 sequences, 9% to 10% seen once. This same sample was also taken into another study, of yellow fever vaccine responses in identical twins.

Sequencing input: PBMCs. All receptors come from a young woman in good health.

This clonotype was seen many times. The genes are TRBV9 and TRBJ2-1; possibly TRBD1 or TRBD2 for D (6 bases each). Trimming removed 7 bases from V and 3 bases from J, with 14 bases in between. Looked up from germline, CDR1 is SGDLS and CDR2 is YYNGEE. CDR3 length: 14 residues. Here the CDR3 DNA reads TGTGCCAGCGGATGGGGGGCCGGCTACAATGAGCAGTTCTTC. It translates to CASGWGAGYNEQFF.

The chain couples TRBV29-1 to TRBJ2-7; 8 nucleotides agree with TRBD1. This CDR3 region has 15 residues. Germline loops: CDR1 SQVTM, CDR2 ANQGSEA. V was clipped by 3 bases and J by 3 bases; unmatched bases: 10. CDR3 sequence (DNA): TGCAGCGTTGAGGAACCGGGACAGGAGCTCTACGAGCAGTACTTC. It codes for CSVEEPGQELYEQYF.

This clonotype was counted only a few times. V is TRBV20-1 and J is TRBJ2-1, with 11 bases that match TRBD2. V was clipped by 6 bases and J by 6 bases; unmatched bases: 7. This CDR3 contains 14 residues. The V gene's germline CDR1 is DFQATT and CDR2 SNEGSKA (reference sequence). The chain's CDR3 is CSAVAGGPFNEQFF. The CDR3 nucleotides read TGCAGTGCGGTAGCGGGAGGGCCCTTCAATGAGCAGTTCTTC.

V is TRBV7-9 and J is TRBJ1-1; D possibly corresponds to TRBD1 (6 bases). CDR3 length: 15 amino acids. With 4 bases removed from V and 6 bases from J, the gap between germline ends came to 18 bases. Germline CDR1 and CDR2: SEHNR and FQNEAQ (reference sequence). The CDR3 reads CASSSGPGVFAEAFF. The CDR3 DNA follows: TGTGCCAGCAGCTCGGGACCAGGGGTTTTCGCTGAAGCTTTCTTT.